Below are 20 T cell receptor beta chains sequenced from a single sample in a study of T-cell reconstitution after alpha-beta-depleted transplantation in children. Construction of the TCRbeta library involved unique molecular identifiers. TCRdb analysed the PCR reads with MiXCR anew, one entry per CDR3 protein. The table lists about 370,000 distinct CDR3 sequences, roughly 20% of them singletons. The material sequenced was PBMCs from the stem cell graft donor, taken from the stem cell graft. The receptors derive from a human donor who donated a stem cell graft to a child with acute myeloid leukemia.

The CDR3 bases are TGTGCCAGCAGTTTAGCCCAGGATACTAACTATGGCTACACCTTC. The encoded protein is CASSLAQDTNYGYTF. The chain recombines TRBV12-3 or TRBV12-4 with TRBJ1-2; no reliable D call. Trimming stripped 0 bases from V and 0 bases from J, with 8 bases between. The CDR3 runs to 15 residues.

There are a few counts of this clonotype. The chain recombines TRBV29-1 with TRBJ2-7; D might be TRBD1 or TRBD2, each matching 5 bases. The length of the CDR3 is 11 residues. Trimming shortened V by 6 bases and J by 6 bases, and 12 bases separated the two germline ends. CDR1 and CDR2 from the germline V gene are SQVTM and ANQGSEA. The DNA of the CDR3 is TGCAGCGTGGGGTGGGGGAGCGAGCAGTACTTC. It codes for CSVGWGSEQYF.

The chain has TRBV5-1 and TRBJ2-3; the D gene could be TRBD1 or TRBD2 (6 bases each). CDR3 length: 12 amino acids. V was clipped by 6 bases and J by 6 bases, with 11 bases between them. Germline assignment: CDR1 SGHRS and CDR2 YFSETQ. CDR3 bases: TGCGCCAGCAAGGAGGGGGTCGATACGCAGTATTTT. This codes for CASKEGVDTQYF.

This clonotype was observed many times. V is TRBV20-1 and J is TRBJ2-1, with 10 bases aligning to TRBD2. The CDR3 is made up of 15 amino acids. Trimming removed 3 bases from V and 3 bases from J; junction bases left unmatched: 5. Germline V gene sequence: CDR1 DFQATT, CDR2 SNEGSKA (reference sequence). The CDR3 region is CSASPTSGVYNEQFF. Here the CDR3 DNA reads TGCAGTGCTAGTCCCACTAGCGGGGTCTACAATGAGCAGTTCTTC.

The chain uses TRBV12-3 or TRBV12-4 and TRBJ1-1, with 9 bases that match TRBD1. Trimming removed 6 bases from V and 6 bases from J; junction bases left unmatched: 8. The CDR3 has 14 amino acids. The CDR3 nucleotides are TGTGCCAGCAGGCCGACAGGGGGACGCGCTGAAGCTTTCTTT. This encodes CASRPTGGRAEAFF.

This chain connects TRBV15 to TRBJ2-7; TRBD1 matches at 8 bases. Germline loops: CDR1 LNHNV, CDR2 YYDKDF (reference sequence). The CDR3 has 15 amino acids. J gave up 4 bases and V 0 bases, and 5 bases lay outside the gene matches. The CDR3, as DNA: TGTGCCACCAGCAGAGACGCTGGACAGGGATACGAGCAGTACTTC. It codes for CATSRDAGQGYEQYF.

This clonotype was recorded a few times. The chain combines TRBV12-3 or TRBV12-4 with TRBJ1-5, with a weak D call TRBD1 (5 bases). The length of the CDR3 is 15 residues. Trimming left V 4 bases short and J 6 bases short, with 16 bases between. The CDR3 region is CASSSSTARSQPQHF. The CDR3 DNA reads as TGTGCCAGCAGTTCATCGACAGCACGGAGTCAGCCCCAGCATTTT.

This clonotype was seen only a few times. The chain carries TRBV20-1 and TRBJ2-2, with TRBD1 matching over 7 bases. There are 15 residues in the CDR3. The junction had 6 bases not matched to a gene; V was cut back by 0 bases and J by 5 bases. The germline V gene has CDR1 DFQATT and CDR2 SNEGSKA (reference sequence). The CDR3 sequence: CSARDQGRGTGELFF. In DNA form, the CDR3 reads TGCAGTGCTAGAGATCAGGGCAGGGGGACCGGGGAGCTGTTTTTT.

The chain has TRBV27 and TRBJ2-7; D is tentatively TRBD1 or TRBD2 (5 bases each). CDR3 length: 18 residues. CDR1 and CDR2 from the germline V gene are MNHEY and SMNVEV (reference sequence). Trimming removed 6 bases at V and 2 bases at J, with 26 bases between. The CDR3 spells CASSLFSAGQGHTYEQYF. In DNA form, the CDR3 reads TGTGCCAGCAGCCTTTTCAGTGCGGGTCAGGGTCATACCTACGAGCAGTACTTC.

The chain combines TRBV29-1 with TRBJ2-1; D might be TRBD1 or TRBD2, each matching 5 bases. Germline V gene data show CDR1 as SQVTM and CDR2 as ANQGSEA. The length of the CDR3 is 16 residues. The V gene lost 4 bases and the J gene lost 2 bases, with 18 bases spanning the gap. The chain's CDR3 is CSVAGAVPSPYNEQFF. The CDR3 bases are TGCAGCGTTGCCGGGGCAGTTCCCAGTCCCTACAATGAGCAGTTCTTC.

Many counts were recorded for this clonotype. This sequence joins TRBV21-1 and TRBJ2-1; TRBD2, as called in the table, went unchecked against the DNA. TRBV21-1 is a recognized pseudogene. This CDR3 has 15 residues. As DNA, the CDR3 is TGTGCCAGCAGCCCTCCAATGAAGTCCTACAATGAGCAGTTCTTC. Translation: CASSPPMKSYNEQFF.

The table lists this clonotype with many counts. The chain joins TRBV12-1 to TRBJ2-1; the table assigns TRBD1, which was not confirmed against the DNA. TRBV12-1 is tagged as a pseudogene. CDR3 length: 13 residues. The CDR3: CASSFAPRGEQFF. Here the CDR3 DNA reads TGTGCCAGCAGCTTTGCGCCTCGGGGGGAGCAGTTCTTC.

The V gene is TRBV20-1, the J gene TRBJ1-1; D is unresolved. Germline lookup yields CDR1 DFQATT and CDR2 SNEGSKA (reference sequence). The V and J ends lost 1 base and 2 bases respectively, with 14 bases between them. The CDR3 runs to 15 residues. CDR3 in DNA: TGCAGTGCTAGAGGGCAGTTTGGATCCAACACTGAAGCTTTCTTT. Its translation: CSARGQFGSNTEAFF.

The CDR3, as DNA: TGCGCCAGCAGCCAAGATCCACAGGGTATGGGGAGCAATCAGCCCCAGCATTTT. Amino acid sequence: CASSQDPQGMGSNQPQHF. This chain joins TRBV4-3 and TRBJ1-5; a weak D match, TRBD1 (6 bases). The germline CDR1 and CDR2 sequences are LGHNA and YSLEER. There are 18 residues in the CDR3. V gave up 0 bases and J gave up 1 base, with 16 bases separating them.

This clonotype was seen repeatedly, ten times or more. The V and J genes are TRBV29-1 and TRBJ2-7; 10 positions agree with TRBD2. Trimming cost V 4 bases and J 3 bases; bases outside gene matches: 0. The CDR3 has 12 amino acids. Per the germline V gene, CDR1 is SQVTM and CDR2 is ANQGSEA. The CDR3 coding sequence is TGCAGCGTTGGGACTAGCGGCTACGAGCAGTACTTC. Residues: CSVGTSGYEQYF.

In this sample, this clonotype turned up many times. This chain uses TRBV29-1 with TRBJ2-1; D is perhaps TRBD1 (5 bases). This CDR3 comprises 15 residues. Germline CDR1 and CDR2: SQVTM and ANQGSEA. Trimming stripped 3 bases from V and 2 bases from J, with 14 bases between. CDR3 protein: CSVDLDTDAYNEQFF. CDR3 nucleotide sequence: TGCAGCGTTGATTTGGACACTGATGCCTACAATGAGCAGTTCTTC.

This clonotype was detected ten times or more. This chain joins TRBV4-3 and TRBJ2-2; D gene ambiguous. Trimming left V 1 base short and J 1 base short, with 7 bases between. Germline CDR1 and CDR2: LGHNA and YSLEER. This CDR3 region has 15 residues. CDR3 residues: CASSQGFLNTGELFF. CDR3 coding DNA: TGCGCCAGCAGCCAAGGGTTTTTGAACACCGGGGAGCTGTTTTTT.

The genes are TRBV29-1 and TRBJ1-1, with 7 bases aligning to TRBD1. Per the germline V gene, CDR1 is SQVTM and CDR2 is ANQGSEA. V lost 6 bases and J lost 8; bases outside the gene matches: 6. This CDR3 contains 11 residues. CDR3 loop: CSVWDSEEAFF. The CDR3 bases are TGCAGCGTGTGGGACAGCGAAGAAGCTTTCTTT.

This clonotype has more than one count but fewer than ten. This chain joins TRBV12-3 or TRBV12-4 and TRBJ2-1; perhaps TRBD1 as D (5 bases). This CDR3 region has 13 residues. Trimming pared 5 bases from V and 4 bases from J, leaving 9 bases between. The CDR3 region is CASSQDTYNEQFF. DNA for the CDR3: TGTGCCAGCAGTCAGGACACTTACAATGAGCAGTTCTTC.

V gene TRBV24-1 combines with J gene TRBJ2-1, with 9 bases aligning to TRBD2. This CDR3 has 15 residues. Germline V gene sequence: CDR1 KGHDR, CDR2 SFDVKD. The V and J ends lost 9 bases and 3 bases, in that order; junction bases with no gene match: 8. This CDR3 reads CATGPAGGGYNEQFF. In DNA form, the CDR3 reads TGTGCCACCGGACCGGCGGGAGGGGGCTACAATGAGCAGTTCTTC.